This TCR beta chain is from a study of blood T cell repertoires in COVID-19 (TCRdb year 2020). For the wider study: The collaborator samples originated in the United States, Italy and Spain and spanned the acute and convalescent phases of COVID-19. The sample metadata nearly always contained a de-identified subject ID, COVID-19 status, age in years and sex. Samples were obtained from the ongoing ImmuneRACE study (first 160 participants) and from about 1,300 subjects provided by 6 global collaborators. A freely available public database, intended as a resource for researchers studying the immune response to SARS-CoV-2, is where the repertoires were released. The material from the prospective study consisted of cDNA or gDNA derived from T cells, B-cell-depleted T cells, or PBMCs. Subjects who had been exposed to COVID-19, were actively infected with it, or had recovered from it provided the deeply sampled blood TCRbeta repertoires that made up the dataset. Where available, HLA class I and class II types were taken from metadata supplied by the sample provider and were not determined by assay-based typing. The study at large found these results: Clinical and demographic metadata were provided uncurated, with the amount varying by source and participant.

From a lookup of the germline V gene, CDR1 and CDR2 are SGHVS and FNYEAQ. V gives up 5 bases and J gives up 4 bases, and the segment between their germline ends measures 9 bases. The CDR3, cysteine through phenylalanine, is 13 amino acids long. The sequence is cut down to CDR3 DNA, 39 bases in frame from base 1. Collaborating institutions collected whole blood in K2EDTA tubes following their own protocols. For TCRbeta analysis, collaborators shipped samples as frozen whole blood, isolated PBMCs, or DNA extracted from either of those sample types. On this clone itself: The specificity of this receptor is unknown. Base qualities were left out, and no much larger clone turns up one base away.

TCRbeta CDR3 regions were amplified from genomic DNA by means of the immunoSEQ Assay, a bias-controlled multiplex PCR. In the source study's methods: The number of nucleated cells in each sample was estimated from the amplification of reference gene primers within the assay. To quantify the absolute abundance of each unique TCRbeta CDR3 rearrangement, sequence reads were collapsed and filtered. Productive Simpson clonality was computed per sample as the square root of Simpson's diversity index over productive rearrangements. TCRdb carries this immuneACCESS record with in-frame sequences only. Its versions omit some clonotypes, under half of them owing to an unresolved V gene in the studies checked, with the rest unexplained. V, J and clone size are taken as reported in that table, and D and trimming were inferred from the DNA itself. For this sample the table gives tens of thousands of clones, of which over 70% were detected only once. The ten largest clones take up approximately 9.5% of the sample.

The clonotype comes from a human donor in a cohort sampled during active COVID-19. What was sequenced was peripheral blood. The sequence joins TRBV7-6 to TRBJ1-3; matching of 5 bases hints at TRBD1 as the D gene. DNA sequence: TGTGCCAGCAGCCCCCAGGGCGGAAACACCATATATTTT. It codes for CASSPQGGNTIYF.